This record concerns one T cell receptor (beta chain) sequence. The clone's antigen remains unknown. No base-level quality is on record; no much larger clone is a single base apart. These data belong to a study of shared T cell receptors in the human thymus (dated by TCRdb to the early 2020s). Context from the whole study: The study examined how self-reactive, shared T-cell receptor alpha chains are generated in the human thymus.

The protocol used for the library was the immunoSEQ multiplex PCR assay. TCRdb re-hosts the immuneACCESS table, in-frame sequences only. Its copies lack some clones; in the studies checked, an unresolved V gene accounts for under half of them, and the cause for the rest is not known. The sample records around 340,000 clones, around 93% of which are singletons. Roughly 0.021% of the sample comes from the top ten. CDR1 and CDR2 (MNHNS, SASEGT) derive from the germline V gene. The CDR3 starts with the cysteine, ends with the phenylalanine, and has 13 residues. CDR3 DNA only is kept here, 39 bases in frame from base 1. The V end loses 10 bases and the J end loses 0 bases, and a stretch of 13 bases separates them.

The chain employs TRBV6-1 and TRBJ2-7; TRBD2 could be the D gene, as 6 bases match. Sequenced input: thymocytes. This TCR came from a human donor. The sequenced DNA: TGTGCCACCCCTAGCGCGAGCTCCTACGAGCAGTACTTC. Its amino acids are CATPSASSYEQYF.